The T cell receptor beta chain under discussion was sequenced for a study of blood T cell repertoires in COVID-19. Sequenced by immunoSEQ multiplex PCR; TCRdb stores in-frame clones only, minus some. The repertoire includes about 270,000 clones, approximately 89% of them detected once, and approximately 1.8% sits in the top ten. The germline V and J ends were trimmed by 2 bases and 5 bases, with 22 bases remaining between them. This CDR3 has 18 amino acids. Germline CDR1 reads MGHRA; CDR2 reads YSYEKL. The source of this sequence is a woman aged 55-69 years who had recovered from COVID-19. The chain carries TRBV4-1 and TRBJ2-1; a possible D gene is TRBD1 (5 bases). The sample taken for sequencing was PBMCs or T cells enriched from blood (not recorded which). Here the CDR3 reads CASSQLLGAGERNNEQFF. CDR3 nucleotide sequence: TGCGCCAGCAGCCAACTTCTTGGGGCTGGCGAACGTAACAATGAGCAGTTCTTC.